This T cell receptor beta chain was captured by sequencing in a study of vaccination and CD4 T cells after COVID-19. Study-level information: Either a CEFX pool, an HIV-1 Nef pool, or no peptide was added to control cultures.

This clonotype has just a few counts. Its antigen is not known. Sequencing of cultured CD4+ T cell DNA used the Oncomine TCR Beta short-read assay. One entry per CDR3 protein, called by TCRdb with MiXCR from the PCR reads. The profile shows around 19,000 distinct CDR3 sequences, 43% of them singletons. Specified treatment: approximately 11-day PBMC culture with coronavirus spike peptide pools or control peptides (ViraFEST assay). Negative selection separated CD4+ T cells from 10-day cultures. Per germline, CDR1 SEHNR and CDR2 FQNEAQ (reference sequence). The CDR3 covers 16 residues. V was clipped by 3 bases and J by 0 bases, with 13 bases between them.

The receptor's source is a human donor who had recovered from COVID-19. The sample here was CD4+ T cells from blood, cultured in vitro, taken after SARS-CoV-2 vaccination. This rearrangement joins TRBV7-9 to TRBJ2-3; TRBD2 is a possible D gene (6 bases). The CDR3 bases are TGTGCCAGCAGCTTCGGCGGGACGGTTAGCACAGATACGCAGTATTTT. It specifies CASSFGGTVSTDTQYF.